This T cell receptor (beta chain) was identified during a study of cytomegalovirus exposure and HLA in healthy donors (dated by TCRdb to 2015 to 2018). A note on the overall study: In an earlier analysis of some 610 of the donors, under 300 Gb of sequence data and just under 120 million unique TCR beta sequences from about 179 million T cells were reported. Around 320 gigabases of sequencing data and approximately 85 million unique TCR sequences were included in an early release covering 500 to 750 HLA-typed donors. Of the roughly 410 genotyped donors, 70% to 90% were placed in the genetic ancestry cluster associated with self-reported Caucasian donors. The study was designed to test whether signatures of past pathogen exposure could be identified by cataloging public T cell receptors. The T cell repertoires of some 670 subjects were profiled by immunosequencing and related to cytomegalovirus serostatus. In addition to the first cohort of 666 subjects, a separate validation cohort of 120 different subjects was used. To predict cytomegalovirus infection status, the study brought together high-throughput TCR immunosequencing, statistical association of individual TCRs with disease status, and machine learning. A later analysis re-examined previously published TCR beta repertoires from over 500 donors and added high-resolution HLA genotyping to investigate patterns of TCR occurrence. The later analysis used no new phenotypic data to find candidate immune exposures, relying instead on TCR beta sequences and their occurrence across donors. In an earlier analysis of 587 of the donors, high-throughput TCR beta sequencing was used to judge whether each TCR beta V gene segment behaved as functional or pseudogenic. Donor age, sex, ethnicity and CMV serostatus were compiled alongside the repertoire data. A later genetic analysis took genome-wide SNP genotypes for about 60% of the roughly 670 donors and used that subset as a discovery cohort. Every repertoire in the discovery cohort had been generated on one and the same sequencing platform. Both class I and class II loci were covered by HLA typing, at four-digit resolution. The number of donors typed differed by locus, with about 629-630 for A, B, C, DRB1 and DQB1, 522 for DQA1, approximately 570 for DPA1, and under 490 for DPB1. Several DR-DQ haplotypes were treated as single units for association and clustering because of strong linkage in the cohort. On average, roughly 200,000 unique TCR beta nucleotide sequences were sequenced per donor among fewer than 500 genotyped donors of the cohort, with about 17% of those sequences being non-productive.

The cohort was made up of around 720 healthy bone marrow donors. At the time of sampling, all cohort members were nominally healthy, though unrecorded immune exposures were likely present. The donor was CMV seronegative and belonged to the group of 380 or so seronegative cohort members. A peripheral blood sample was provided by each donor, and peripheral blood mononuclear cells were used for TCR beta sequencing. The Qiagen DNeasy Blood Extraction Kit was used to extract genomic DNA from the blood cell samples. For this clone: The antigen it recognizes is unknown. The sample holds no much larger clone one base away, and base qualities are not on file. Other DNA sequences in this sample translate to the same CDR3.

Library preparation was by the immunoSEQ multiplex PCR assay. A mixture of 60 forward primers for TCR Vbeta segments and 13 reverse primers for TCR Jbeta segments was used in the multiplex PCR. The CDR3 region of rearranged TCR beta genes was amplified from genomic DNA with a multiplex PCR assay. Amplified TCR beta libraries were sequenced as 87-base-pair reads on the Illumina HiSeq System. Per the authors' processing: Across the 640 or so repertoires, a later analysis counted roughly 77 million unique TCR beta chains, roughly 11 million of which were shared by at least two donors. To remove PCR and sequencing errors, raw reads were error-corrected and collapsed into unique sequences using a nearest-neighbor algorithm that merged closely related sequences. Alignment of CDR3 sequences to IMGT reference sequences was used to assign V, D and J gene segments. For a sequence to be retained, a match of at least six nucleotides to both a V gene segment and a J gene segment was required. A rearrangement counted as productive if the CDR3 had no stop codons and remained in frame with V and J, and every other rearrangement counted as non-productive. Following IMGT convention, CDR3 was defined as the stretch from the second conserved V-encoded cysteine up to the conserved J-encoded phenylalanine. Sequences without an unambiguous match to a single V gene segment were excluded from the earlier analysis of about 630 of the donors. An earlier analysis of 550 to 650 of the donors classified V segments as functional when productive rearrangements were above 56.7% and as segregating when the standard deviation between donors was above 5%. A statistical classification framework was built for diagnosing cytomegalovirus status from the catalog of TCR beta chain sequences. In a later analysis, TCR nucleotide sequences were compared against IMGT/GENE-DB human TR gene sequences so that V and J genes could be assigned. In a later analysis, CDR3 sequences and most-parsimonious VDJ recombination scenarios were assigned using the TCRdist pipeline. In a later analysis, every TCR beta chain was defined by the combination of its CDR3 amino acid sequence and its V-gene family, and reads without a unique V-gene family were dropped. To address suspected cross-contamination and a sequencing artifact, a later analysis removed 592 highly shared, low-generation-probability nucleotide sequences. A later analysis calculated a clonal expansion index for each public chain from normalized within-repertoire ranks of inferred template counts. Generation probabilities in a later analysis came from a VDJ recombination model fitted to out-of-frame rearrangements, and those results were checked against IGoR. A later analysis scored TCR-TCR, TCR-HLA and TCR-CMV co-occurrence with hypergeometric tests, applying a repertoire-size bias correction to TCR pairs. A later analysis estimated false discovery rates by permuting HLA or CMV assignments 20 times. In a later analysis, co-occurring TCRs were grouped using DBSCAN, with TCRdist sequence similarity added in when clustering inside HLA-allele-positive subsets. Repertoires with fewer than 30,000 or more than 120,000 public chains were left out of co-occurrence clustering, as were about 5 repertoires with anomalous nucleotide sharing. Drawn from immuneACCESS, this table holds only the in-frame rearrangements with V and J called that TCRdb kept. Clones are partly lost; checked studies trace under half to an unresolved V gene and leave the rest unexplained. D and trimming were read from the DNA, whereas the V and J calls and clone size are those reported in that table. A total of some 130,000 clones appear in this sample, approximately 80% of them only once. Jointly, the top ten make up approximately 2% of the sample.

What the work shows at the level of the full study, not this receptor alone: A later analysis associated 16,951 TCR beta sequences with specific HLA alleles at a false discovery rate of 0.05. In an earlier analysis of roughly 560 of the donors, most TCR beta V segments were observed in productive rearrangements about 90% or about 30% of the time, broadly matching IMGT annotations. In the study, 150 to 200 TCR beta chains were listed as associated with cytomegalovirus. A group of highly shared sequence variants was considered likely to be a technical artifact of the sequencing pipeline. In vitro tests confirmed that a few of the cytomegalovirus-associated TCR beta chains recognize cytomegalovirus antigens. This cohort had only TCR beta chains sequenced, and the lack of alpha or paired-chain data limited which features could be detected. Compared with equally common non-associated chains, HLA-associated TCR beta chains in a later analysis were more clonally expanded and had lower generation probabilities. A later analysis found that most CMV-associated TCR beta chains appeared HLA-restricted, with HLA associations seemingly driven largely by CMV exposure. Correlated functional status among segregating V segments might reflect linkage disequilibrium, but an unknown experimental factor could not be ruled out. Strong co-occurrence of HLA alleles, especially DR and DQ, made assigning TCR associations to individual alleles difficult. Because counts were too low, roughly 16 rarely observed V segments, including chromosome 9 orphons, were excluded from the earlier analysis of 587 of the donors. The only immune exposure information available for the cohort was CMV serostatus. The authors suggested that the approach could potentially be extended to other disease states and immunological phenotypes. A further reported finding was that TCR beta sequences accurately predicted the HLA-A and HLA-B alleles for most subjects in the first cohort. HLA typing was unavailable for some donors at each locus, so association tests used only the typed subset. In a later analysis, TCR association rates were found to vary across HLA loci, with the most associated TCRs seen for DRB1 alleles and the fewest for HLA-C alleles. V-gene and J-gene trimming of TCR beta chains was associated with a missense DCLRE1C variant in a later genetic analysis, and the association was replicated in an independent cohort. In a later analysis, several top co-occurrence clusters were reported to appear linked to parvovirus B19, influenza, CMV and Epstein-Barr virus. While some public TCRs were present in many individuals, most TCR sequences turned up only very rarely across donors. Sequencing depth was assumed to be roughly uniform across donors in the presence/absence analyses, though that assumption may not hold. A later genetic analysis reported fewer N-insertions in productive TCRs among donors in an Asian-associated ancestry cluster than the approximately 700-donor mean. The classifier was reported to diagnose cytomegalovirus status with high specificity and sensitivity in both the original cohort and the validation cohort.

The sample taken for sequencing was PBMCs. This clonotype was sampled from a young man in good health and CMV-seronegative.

The sequenced DNA is TGTGCCAGCAGTCCGGGACAGGGTTATGGCTACACCTTC. It encodes CASSPGQGYGYTF. The V gene is TRBV28 and the J gene is TRBJ1-2; 9 middle bases align to TRBD1. The CDR3, cysteine through phenylalanine, is 13 amino acids long. CDR3 DNA is the only sequence kept; it has 39 bases, read in frame from the first base. CDR1 is given as MDHEN and CDR2 as SYDVKM, both from the germline V gene. V has 5 bases trimmed and J has 5 bases trimmed; junction bases matching no gene number 3.